The clone carrying this T cell receptor (beta chain) was detected many times. The data derive from a study of metastatic and nonmetastatic thyroid tumors. Patients had received no treatment of any kind before thyroid surgery. TCRdb re-analyzed the PCR reads through MiXCR. This repertoire shows fewer than 30,000 clones, around 15% found once; its top ten account for approximately 4.5%. The sequencing input was blood. The source of this sequence is a female donor with papillary thyroid cancer or a benign thyroid nodule (not recorded which). Some clones in this sample may be carry-over from other donors' samples.

The CDR3 loop is CSASPLYGYTF. The CDR3 bases are TGCAGTGCCTCGCCCTTATATGGCTACACCTTC. J is TRBJ1-2 and V is TRBV20-1; D is unresolved. This CDR3 contains 11 residues. V gave up 6 bases and J gave up 5 bases, with 10 bases separating them. Per germline, CDR1 DFQATT and CDR2 SNEGSKA (reference sequence).